This T cell receptor beta chain came from a study of shared clonotypes between healthy human individuals (dated by TCRdb to the early 2020s). For the wider study: Two women and three men aged 18 to 49 years were included in the cohort. Per donor, three plates each were used for CD4 naive and CD4 memory, two for CD8 naive, and one for CD8 memory. Leukapheresis yielded between about 0.85 and 10 billion PBMCs per donor. To estimate repertoire size and how much clonotype sharing occurs between individuals, the study deeply sequenced the blood TCR repertoires of a handful of healthy adults. To increase sequencing depth and limit assay-specific biases, different laboratories used diverse techniques to prepare libraries and sequence TCR repertoires.

The donors were healthy, HIV-negative adults who had no recently reported acute infections or vaccinations. All donors were Caucasian adults living in Nashville, Tennessee, USA. CD4+ T cells were enriched through magnetic negative selection, after which naive cells were positively selected on CD45RA and the remaining negative fraction served as the memory subset. Blood was collected by leukapheresis, and PBMCs were isolated by Ficoll-Histopaque density gradient centrifugation and then cryopreserved in liquid nitrogen vapor phase. Purity and quantity of every magnetically sorted T cell population were checked by analytical flow cytometry. Genomic DNA was isolated from each sorted fraction and quantified by UV absorbance on a Nanodrop 2000c. V loses 0 bases, J loses 4 bases, and the germline ends lie 11 bases apart. The CDR3 covers 15 residues, taking in both the cysteine and the phenylalanine. CDR3 DNA is the only sequence kept; it has 45 bases, read in frame from the first base. CDR1 and CDR2 (SGHRS, YFSETQ) derive from the germline V gene.

Using the deep immunoSEQ assay, TCR CDR3 regions were amplified from genomic DNA by multiplex PCR. Genomic DNA extracted from each cell subset was distributed evenly over all wells of several immunoSEQ 96-well plates, and each plate served as one replicate. Each replicate PCR for sorted subsets received roughly 200 ng genomic DNA, equal to roughly 30,000 T cell genomes. Purified libraries were quantified with a Qubit 3.0 fluorometer, sized on a Bioanalyzer 2100, and re-quantified with the KAPA Library Quantification kit. Each immunoSEQ 96-well plate was sequenced on its own single-read 150-cycle Illumina NextSeq 550 flow cell. On the authors' methods: The immunoSEQ output contained only junctional sequences without quality scores, so filtering could not match that applied to full-length reads. Sequences were annotated with PyIR, a Python wrapper for IgBLAST v1.9, using IMGT germline references to assign V/J genes and CDR3. Any read was removed if the V/J assignment was weak (E-value above 1e-6), the CDR3 was missing, or the read contained stop codons, out-of-frame junctions, or ambiguous translated residues. V3J clonotypes were defined by identical inferred V gene, J gene, and CDR3 amino acid sequence. The percentage overlap between two repertoires was calculated by dividing the number of shared unique clonotypes by the size of the smaller repertoire. Repertoire richness was assessed with RTK rarefaction, the Chao1 estimator, and Recon v2.1 estimates of unobserved clonotypes. For all TCRbeta clonotypes obtained by the gDNA method from several donors, generation probabilities were computed with OLGA. TCRdb holds this immuneACCESS table with in-frame rearrangements only. Some clones are missing; in checked studies, unresolved V genes explain under half, and the rest has no known cause. The DNA was the basis for D and trimming; V, J and clone size are from that table. Counted in this sample were some 1,100,000 clones; 78% of them appeared once. More than 0.45% of the sample comes from the top ten.

Overall study outcomes, separate from this receptor: When several donors were compared, the shared fraction of clonotypes was about 5% for naive CD4, about 4% for naive CD8, 2.3% for memory CD4, and roughly 0.43% for memory CD8. Larger estimated clonotype richness was generally found for naive subsets than for memory subsets. Pairwise subsampling indicated that sequencing depth was expected to affect the degree of clonotype sharing among donors. Incomplete sequencing was indicated by rarefaction of sorted-subset datasets, despite the large sequencing depth. Higher generation probabilities were observed for clonotypes shared by all four sorted-subset donors than for non-shared clonotypes. Only blood was sampled, and tissue TCR repertoires likely differ from those in blood. The small number of donors limited the genetic and exposure-history diversity represented.

Comments on this clone: Its antigen remains undetermined. There are no base qualities to consult, and no much larger clone falls within one base.

The receptor was derived from a man aged 18 to 30 in good health. Some clones in this sample may be carry-over from other donors' samples. Material: memory CD4+ T cells from PBMCs. This specimen's cell subset or site label, interpreted: CD45RA-negative fraction. This chain is built from TRBV5-1 and TRBJ2-4, and possibly TRBD1, on 5 matching bases. CDR3 sequence: CASSLALTAKNIQYF. The base sequence is TGCGCCAGCAGCTTGGCGCTGACAGCAAAAAACATTCAGTACTTC.